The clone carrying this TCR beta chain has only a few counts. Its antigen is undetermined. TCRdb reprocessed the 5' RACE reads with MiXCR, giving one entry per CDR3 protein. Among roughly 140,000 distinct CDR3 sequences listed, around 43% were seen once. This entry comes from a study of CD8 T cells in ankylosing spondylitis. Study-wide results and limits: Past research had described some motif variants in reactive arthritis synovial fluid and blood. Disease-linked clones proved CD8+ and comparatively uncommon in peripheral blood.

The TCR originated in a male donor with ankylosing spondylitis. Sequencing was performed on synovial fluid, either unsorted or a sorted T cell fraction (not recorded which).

The CDR3 DNA sequence: TGTGCCAGCAGTTCGACAGGACTACACGCGAACACCGGGGAGCTGTTTTTT. This gives the protein CASSSTGLHANTGELFF. The genes are TRBV28 and TRBJ2-2; the D call may be TRBD1 or TRBD2 (6 bases each). Per the germline V gene, CDR1 is MDHEN and CDR2 is SYDVKM. The V gene lost 4 bases and the J gene lost 0 bases, with 15 bases spanning the gap. The CDR3 extends over 17 amino acids.